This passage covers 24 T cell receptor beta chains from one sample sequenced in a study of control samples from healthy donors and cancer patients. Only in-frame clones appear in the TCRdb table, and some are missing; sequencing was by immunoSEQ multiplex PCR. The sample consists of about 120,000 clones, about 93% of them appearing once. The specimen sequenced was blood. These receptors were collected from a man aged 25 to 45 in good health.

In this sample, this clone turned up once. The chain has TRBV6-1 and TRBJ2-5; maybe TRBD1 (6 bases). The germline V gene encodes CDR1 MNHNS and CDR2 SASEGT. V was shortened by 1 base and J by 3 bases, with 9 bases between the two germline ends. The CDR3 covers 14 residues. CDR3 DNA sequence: TGTGCCAGCAGTGAAGAGAGGGGGAAAGAGACCCAGTACTTC. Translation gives CASSEERGKETQYF.

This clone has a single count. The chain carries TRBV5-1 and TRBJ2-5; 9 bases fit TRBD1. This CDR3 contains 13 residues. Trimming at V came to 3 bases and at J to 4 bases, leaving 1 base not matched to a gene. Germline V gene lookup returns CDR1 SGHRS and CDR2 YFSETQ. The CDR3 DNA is TGCGCCAGCAGCTCGACAGGGGGAGAGACCCAGTACTTC. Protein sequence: CASSSTGGETQYF.

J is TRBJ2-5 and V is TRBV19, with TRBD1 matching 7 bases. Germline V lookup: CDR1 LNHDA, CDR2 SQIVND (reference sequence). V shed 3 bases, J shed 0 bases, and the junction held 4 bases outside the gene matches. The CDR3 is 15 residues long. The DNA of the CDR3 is TGTGCCAGTAGTATGGACAGGATCAACCAAGAGACCCAGTACTTC. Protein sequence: CASSMDRINQETQYF.

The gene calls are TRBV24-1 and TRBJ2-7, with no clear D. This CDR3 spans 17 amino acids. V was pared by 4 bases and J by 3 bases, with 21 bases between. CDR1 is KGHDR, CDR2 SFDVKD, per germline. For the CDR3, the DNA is TGTGCCACCAGTGACTTTTCAGACGACGGCCCGATCTACGAGCAGTACGTC. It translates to CATSDFSDDGPIYEQYV.

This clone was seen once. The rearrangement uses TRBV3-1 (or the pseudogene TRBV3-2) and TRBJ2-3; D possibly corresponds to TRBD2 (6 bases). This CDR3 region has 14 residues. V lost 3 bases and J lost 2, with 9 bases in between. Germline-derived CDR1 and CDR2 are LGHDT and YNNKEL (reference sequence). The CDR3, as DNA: TGTGCCAGCAGCCAGGGAGGACCCACAGATACGCAGTATTTT. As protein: CASSQGGPTDTQYF.

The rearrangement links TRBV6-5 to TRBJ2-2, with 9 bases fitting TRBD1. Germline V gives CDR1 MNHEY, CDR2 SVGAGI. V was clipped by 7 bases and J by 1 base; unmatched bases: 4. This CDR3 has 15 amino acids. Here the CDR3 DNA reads TGTGCCAGCATACAGGGGGCGAGGAACACCGGGGAGCTGTTTTTT. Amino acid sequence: CASIQGARNTGELFF.

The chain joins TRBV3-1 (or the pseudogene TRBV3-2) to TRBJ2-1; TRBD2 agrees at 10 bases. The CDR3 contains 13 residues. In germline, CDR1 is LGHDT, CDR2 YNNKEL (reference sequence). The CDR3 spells CATSGDLYNEQFF. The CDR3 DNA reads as TGTGCTACTAGCGGGGACCTCTACAATGAGCAGTTCTTC.

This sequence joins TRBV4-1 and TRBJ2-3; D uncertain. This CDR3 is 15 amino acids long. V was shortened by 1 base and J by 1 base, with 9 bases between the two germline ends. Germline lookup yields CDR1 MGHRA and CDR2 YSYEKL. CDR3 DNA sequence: TGCGCCAGCAGCCAAGGCCAGCGACGCACAGATACGCAGTATTTT. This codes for CASSQGQRRTDTQYF.

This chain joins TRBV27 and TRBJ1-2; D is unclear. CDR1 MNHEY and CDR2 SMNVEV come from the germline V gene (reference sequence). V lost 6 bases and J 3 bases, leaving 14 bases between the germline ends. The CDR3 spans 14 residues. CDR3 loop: CASRPLGNYYGYTF. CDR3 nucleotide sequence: TGTGCCAGCAGACCCCTCGGGAACTACTATGGCTACACCTTC.

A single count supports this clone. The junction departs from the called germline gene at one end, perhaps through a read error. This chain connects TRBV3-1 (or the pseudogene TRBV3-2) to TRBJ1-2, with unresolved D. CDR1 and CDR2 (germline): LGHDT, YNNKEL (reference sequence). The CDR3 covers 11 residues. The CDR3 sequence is CASSQETRTAF. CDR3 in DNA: TGTGCCAGCAGCCAAGAGACCCGGACGGCTTTC.

The CDR3 DNA is TGTGCCAGCACGACGACAGGGGGCGCGGATCAGCCCCAGCATTTT. This encodes CASTTTGGADQPQHF. This chain links TRBV19 with TRBJ1-5, with 10 bases aligning to TRBD1. Trimming cost V 9 bases and J 5 bases; bases outside gene matches: 10. CDR1 and CDR2 (germline): LNHDA, SQIVND (reference sequence). The length of the CDR3 is 15 residues.

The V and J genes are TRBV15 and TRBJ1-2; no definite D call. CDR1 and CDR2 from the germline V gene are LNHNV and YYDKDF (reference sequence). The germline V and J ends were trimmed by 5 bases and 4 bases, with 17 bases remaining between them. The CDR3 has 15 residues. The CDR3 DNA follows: TGTGCCACCAGCGCCAGAACGGGAGTTTTCTATGGCTACACCTTC. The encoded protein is CATSARTGVFYGYTF.

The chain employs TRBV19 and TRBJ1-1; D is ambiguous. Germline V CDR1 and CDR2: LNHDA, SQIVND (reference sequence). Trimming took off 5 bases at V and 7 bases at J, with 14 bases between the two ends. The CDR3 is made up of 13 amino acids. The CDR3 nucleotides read TGTGCCAGTAGTTACAGCTTCGACCTTGAAGCTTTCTTT. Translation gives CASSYSFDLEAFF.

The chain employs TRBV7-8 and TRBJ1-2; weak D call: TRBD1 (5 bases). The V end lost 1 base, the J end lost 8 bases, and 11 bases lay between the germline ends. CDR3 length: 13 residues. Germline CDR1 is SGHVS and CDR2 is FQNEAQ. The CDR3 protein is CASSLGDSRGYTF. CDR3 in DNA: TGTGCCAGCAGCTTAGGGGACTCGAGGGGCTACACCTTC.

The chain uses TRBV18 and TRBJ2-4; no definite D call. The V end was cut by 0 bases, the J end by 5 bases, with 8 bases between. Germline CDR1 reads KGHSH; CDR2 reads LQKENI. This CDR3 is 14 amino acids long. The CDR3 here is CASSPPGRENIQYF. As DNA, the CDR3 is TGTGCCAGCTCACCACCGGGTCGGGAAAACATTCAGTACTTC.

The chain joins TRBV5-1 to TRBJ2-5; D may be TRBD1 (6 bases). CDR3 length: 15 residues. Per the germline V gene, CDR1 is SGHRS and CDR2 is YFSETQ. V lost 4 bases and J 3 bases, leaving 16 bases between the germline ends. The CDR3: CASSQEQGWEETQYF. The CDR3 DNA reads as TGCGCCAGCAGCCAGGAGCAGGGGTGGGAAGAGACCCAGTACTTC.

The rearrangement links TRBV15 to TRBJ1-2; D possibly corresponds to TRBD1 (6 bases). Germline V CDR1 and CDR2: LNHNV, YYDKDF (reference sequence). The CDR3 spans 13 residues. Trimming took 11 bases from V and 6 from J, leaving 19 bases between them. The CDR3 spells CAARDTTYNGYTF. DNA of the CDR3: TGTGCCGCTCGGGACACGACCTATAATGGCTACACCTTC.

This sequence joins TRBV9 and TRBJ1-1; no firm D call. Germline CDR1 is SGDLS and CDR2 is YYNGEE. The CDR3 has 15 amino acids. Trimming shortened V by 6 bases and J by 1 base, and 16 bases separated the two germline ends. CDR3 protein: CASTLGSATNTEAFF. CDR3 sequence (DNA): TGTGCCAGCACCCTAGGGAGCGCCACGAACACTGAAGCTTTCTTT.

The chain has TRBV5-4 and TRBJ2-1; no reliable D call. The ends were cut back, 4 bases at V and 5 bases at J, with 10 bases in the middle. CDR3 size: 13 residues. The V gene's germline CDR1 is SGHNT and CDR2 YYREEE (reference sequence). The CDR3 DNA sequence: TGTGCCAGCAGCCTCTCTGTAAACAATGAGCAGTTCTTC. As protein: CASSLSVNNEQFF.

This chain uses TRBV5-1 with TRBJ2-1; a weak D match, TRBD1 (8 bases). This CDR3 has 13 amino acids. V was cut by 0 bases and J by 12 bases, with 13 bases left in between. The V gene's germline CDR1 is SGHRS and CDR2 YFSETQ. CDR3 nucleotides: TGCGCCAGCAGCTTGGAGGGGGGGACAGGGCAGTTCTTC. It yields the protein CASSLEGGTGQFF.

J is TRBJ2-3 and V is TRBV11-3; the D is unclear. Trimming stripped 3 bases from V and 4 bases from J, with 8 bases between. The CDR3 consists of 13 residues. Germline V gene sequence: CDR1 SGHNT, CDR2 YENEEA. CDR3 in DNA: TGTGCCAGCAGCTTCTCGCGGTCAGATACGCAGTATTTT. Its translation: CASSFSRSDTQYF.

Written as DNA, the CDR3 is TGTGCCAGCAGTTTGAGGGCAGACTATGGCTACACCTTC. Its translation: CASSLRADYGYTF. The rearrangement joins TRBV12-3 or TRBV12-4 to TRBJ1-2; no firm D call. The ends were cut back, 3 bases at V and 3 bases at J, with 8 bases in the middle. The CDR3 loop spans 13 amino acids.

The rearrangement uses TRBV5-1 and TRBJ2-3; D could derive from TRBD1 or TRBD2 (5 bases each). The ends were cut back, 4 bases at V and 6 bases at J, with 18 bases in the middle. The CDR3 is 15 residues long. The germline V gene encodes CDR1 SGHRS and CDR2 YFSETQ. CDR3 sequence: CASSDRDPRLDTQYF. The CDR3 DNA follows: TGCGCCAGCAGCGACCGGGACCCCCGTCTGGATACGCAGTATTTT.

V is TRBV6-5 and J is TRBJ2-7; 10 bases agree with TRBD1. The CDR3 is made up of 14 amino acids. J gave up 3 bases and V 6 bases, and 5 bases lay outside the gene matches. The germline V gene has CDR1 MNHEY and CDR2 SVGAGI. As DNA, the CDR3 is TGTGCCAGCAGATCCGGACAGGGGGACTACGAGCAGTACGTC. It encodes CASRSGQGDYEQYV.